Below, 9 T cell receptor beta chains from the same sample are listed, as sequenced in a study of tumor-infiltrating lymphocytes in primary liver carcinoma. The template, 500 ng total RNA, yielded TCR beta cDNA made with a constant-region primer. ARM-PCR, slightly modified, supplied the TCR beta libraries through three nested multiplex PCR rounds. The first two PCR rounds, around 11 cycles each, used TRBV1-TRBV30 forward primers and a C-beta reverse primer. TCRdb re-derived calls from the multiplex PCR reads in MiXCR, one entry per CDR3 protein. Among about 320,000 distinct CDR3 sequences, almost 60% were seen once, and the ten largest hold over 15%. The source of the blood RNA was unsorted whole blood, and germline DNA was extracted as well. What was sequenced was peripheral blood. The receptor source for this set is a woman under 40 with primary liver carcinoma and hepatitis B virus infection.

This clonotype was seen a single time. One end of the junction is discordant with germline, which a read error may explain. The chain couples TRBV6-2 or TRBV6-3 to TRBJ1-5; D perhaps matches TRBD1 (5 bases). This CDR3 has 13 amino acids. Germline assignment: CDR1 MNHEY and CDR2 SVGEGT. CDR3 in DNA: TGTGCCAGCAGTTACAAGGACAATCAGGCCCAGCATTTT. Protein: CASSYKDNQAQHF.

Comments on this clonotype: An end of the junction does not agree with germline; a read error may underlie this. CDR3 region: CASSAGGHTYNVQFF. The CDR3 DNA sequence: TGTGCCAGCAGCGCAGGGGGTCACACCTACAATGTGCAGTTCTTC. The chain couples TRBV11-3 to TRBJ2-1; 7 bases fit TRBD1. Germline V gene sequence: CDR1 SGHNT, CDR2 YENEEA. This CDR3 spans 15 amino acids.

V gene TRBV30 combines with J gene TRBJ1-2; D is unresolved. Germline assignment: CDR1 GTSNPN and CDR2 SVGIG (reference sequence). Trimming stripped 6 bases from V and 1 base from J, with 9 bases between. This CDR3 has 12 residues. The CDR3 sequence is CACLTLNYGYTF. As DNA, the CDR3 is TGTGCCTGTCTAACTCTTAACTATGGCTACACCTTC.

This clonotype was detected only once. Mismatch with germline at one junction end may stem from a read error. V gene TRBV11-2 combines with J gene TRBJ2-1; D unresolved. The CDR3 is made up of 15 amino acids. From germline, CDR1 is SGHAT and CDR2 FQNNGV. In DNA form, the CDR3 reads TGTGCCAGGAGCTTTAGTGGGCCACTCGACAATGAGCAGTTCTTC. Protein: CARSFSGPLDNEQFF. Full variable domain (rest looked up from reference TRBV11-2 and TRBJ2-1): EAGVAQSPRYKIIEKRQSVAFWCNPISGHATLYWYQQILGQGPKLLIQFQNNGVVDDSQLPKDRFSAERLKGVDSTLKIQPAKLEDSAVYLCARSFSGPLDNEQFFGPGTRLTVL.

V and J are TRBV4-3 and TRBJ1-2; D not certain. CDR3 length: 13 residues. The V end lost 1 base, the J end lost 8 bases, and 11 bases lay between the germline ends. Germline-derived CDR1 and CDR2 are LGHNA and YSLEER. This CDR3 reads CASSQAEGGGYTF. For the CDR3, the DNA is TGCGCCAGCAGCCAAGCCGAGGGAGGAGGCTACACCTTC.

This clonotype was seen a handful of times. The J gene is TRBJ2-5, the V gene TRBV12-5; 8 bases are shared with TRBD2. The CDR3 spans 16 residues. Germline CDR1 is LGHNT and CDR2 is FRNRAP. V shed 7 bases, J shed 5 bases, and the junction held 15 bases outside the gene matches. As DNA, the CDR3 is TGTGCTAGTGCCGCCACTAGCGGCGGCCACAGGGAGACCCAGTACTTC. Translated, it gives CASAATSGGHRETQYF. Variable domain in full (rest from reference TRBV12-5 and TRBJ2-5): DARVTQTPRHKVTEMGQEVTMRCQPILGHNTVFWYRQTMMQGLELLAYFRNRAPLDDSGMPKDRFSAEMPDATLATLKIQPSEPRDSAVYFCASAATSGGHRETQYFGPGTRLLVL.

This clonotype was counted a few times. This chain joins TRBV5-1 and TRBJ2-7; D unresolved. CDR1 is SGHRS, CDR2 YFSETQ, per germline. CDR3 length: 13 amino acids. The ends were cut back, 2 bases at V and 3 bases at J, with 9 bases in the middle. This CDR3 reads CASSLTPFYEQYF. CDR3 DNA: TGCGCCAGCAGCTTAACTCCATTCTACGAGCAGTACTTC.

This clonotype was seen many times. The chain is built from TRBV29-1 and TRBJ2-5; TRBD1 agrees at 7 bases. After removal of 6 bases from V and 1 base from J, the junction contained 2 bases not matched to a gene. Germline lookup yields CDR1 SQVTM and CDR2 ANQGSEA. The CDR3 is made up of 12 amino acids. CDR3 DNA: TGCAGCGTAGGACAGGCCCAAGAGACCCAGTACTTC. Its protein product is CSVGQAQETQYF.

This clonotype was counted between two and nine times. Compared with germline, one end of the junction differs, possibly owing to a read error. V is TRBV12-3 or TRBV12-4 and J is TRBJ2-1; 8 bases agree with TRBD2. The CDR3 has 15 residues. In nucleotides, the CDR3 is TGTGTCAGCAGTCGTAGTGGCGGGAGGATAGGTGAGCAGTTCTTC. Protein sequence: CVSSRSGGRIGEQFF.